One and the same sample provided the 22 T cell receptor beta chains below, sequenced in a study of blood T cell repertoires in COVID-19. The data were produced by immunoSEQ multiplex PCR, yet TCRdb's version contains in-frame clones alone and is incomplete. There are about 360,000 clones in the sample; around nine tenths occur only once, and around 7.4% lies in the top ten. Sequenced: peripheral blood. These receptors were collected from a woman between 55 and 75 years old with COVID-19, enrolled during active disease.

In its sample, this clone was seen once. V and J are TRBV14 and TRBJ2-5, with 10 bases that match TRBD1. V shed 4 bases, J shed 2 bases, and the junction held 4 bases outside the gene matches. Germline CDR1 reads SGHDN; CDR2 reads FVKESK. The CDR3 is 15 amino acids. CDR3 region: CASSPPGQGQETQYF. DNA for the CDR3: TGTGCCAGCAGCCCCCCGGGACAGGGGCAAGAGACCCAGTACTTC.

This clone occurred many times. The gene calls are TRBV7-9 and TRBJ2-3; TRBD2 matches 7 bases. Germline CDR1 reads SEHNR; CDR2 reads FQNEAQ (reference sequence). The V segment lost 4 bases and the J segment 5 bases; nucleotides outside the gene matches: 15. The CDR3 extends over 17 amino acids. The DNA for the CDR3 is TGTGCCAGCAGCTGGGGCTCTAGCGGTAGGGGCGTAGATACGCAGTATTTT. Translated: CASSWGSSGRGVDTQYF.

The V and J genes are TRBV7-9 and TRBJ1-5, with D possibly being TRBD1 (6 bases). Germline CDR1 SEHNR, CDR2 FQNEAQ (reference sequence). Trimming removed 4 bases at V and 3 bases at J, with 7 bases between. The CDR3 sequence is 13 residues long. The chain's CDR3 is CASSWTDNQPQHF. The DNA of the CDR3 is TGTGCCAGCAGCTGGACAGACAATCAGCCCCAGCATTTT. The whole variable domain, filled in from reference TRBV7-9 and TRBJ1-5, reads DTGVSQNPRHKITKRGQNVTFRCDPISEHNRLYWYRQTLGQGPEFLTYFQNEAQLEKSRLLSDRFSAERPKGSFSTLEIQRTEQGDSAMYLCASSWTDNQPQHFGDGTRLSIL.

V usage is TRBV4-2 and J usage is TRBJ2-2; 9 bases line up with TRBD1. CDR3 size: 16 residues. Germline V gives CDR1 LGHNA, CDR2 YNFKEQ. V lost 1 base, J lost 0 bases, and 0 bases stayed unmatched. As DNA, the CDR3 is TGTGCCAGCAGCCAAGGACAGGGGGCGAACACCGGGGAGCTGTTTTTT. Encoded protein: CASSQGQGANTGELFF.

CDR3 amino acids: CASSSDWNSPLHF. For the CDR3, the DNA is TGTGCCAGCAGCTCAGACTGGAATTCACCCCTCCACTTT. This chain joins TRBV7-6 and TRBJ1-6, with D uncertain. The V end was cut by 4 bases, the J end by 7 bases, with 8 bases between. The germline V gene encodes CDR1 SGHVS and CDR2 FNYEAQ. The CDR3 covers 13 residues.

With regard to this clone: Sequence at one end of the junction differs from germline and may be a read error. V usage is TRBV5-1 and J usage is TRBJ2-7; perhaps TRBD2 as D (5 bases). CDR1 and CDR2 (germline): SGHRS, YFSETQ. The CDR3 is made up of 13 amino acids. The CDR3 DNA reads TGCGCCAGCAGCTCGCTCCTAGACTGGGAGAAACCCTTC. This encodes CASSSLLDWEKPF.

V gene TRBV10-3 combines with J gene TRBJ1-2; perhaps TRBD1 as D (5 bases). The germline gives CDR1 ENHRY, CDR2 SYGVKD. There are 13 residues in the CDR3. Trimming pared 4 bases from V and 6 bases from J, leaving 12 bases between. As DNA, the CDR3 is TGTGCCATCAGTGGAACAGGAGCCGATGGCTACACCTTC. This translates into CAISGTGADGYTF.

This clone showed up just once. The chain combines TRBV4-1 with TRBJ1-2, with D unresolved. Germline V gene lookup returns CDR1 MGHRA and CDR2 YSYEKL. CDR3 size: 19 residues. Trimming shortened V by 4 bases and J by 0 bases, and 24 bases separated the two germline ends. CDR3 sequence: CASSPQQITSMRANYGYTF. CDR3 in DNA: TGCGCCAGCAGCCCCCAACAGATTACATCTATGCGGGCTAACTATGGCTACACCTTC.

The chain combines TRBV5-4 with TRBJ2-1; TRBD2 might be the D (6 bases). V dropped 0 bases and J dropped 8 bases, with 12 bases sitting between them. This CDR3 spans 14 amino acids. The V gene's germline CDR1 is SGHNT and CDR2 YYREEE (reference sequence). The CDR3 reads CASSLAGGTDEQFF. CDR3 sequence (DNA): TGTGCCAGCAGCTTGGCTGGGGGGACGGATGAGCAGTTCTTC.

This clone occurred once. The chain carries TRBV18 and TRBJ1-1; 11 positions agree with TRBD1. Trimming took 2 bases from V and 6 from J; bases not matched to a gene: 5. The CDR3 runs 15 residues. CDR1 KGHSH and CDR2 LQKENI come from the germline V gene. The CDR3 bases are TGTGCCAGCTCACCAGGGACAGGGGGAGGTTCTGAAGCTTTCTTT. This gives the protein CASSPGTGGGSEAFF.

The V and J genes are TRBV7-9 and TRBJ2-7; 7 positions match TRBD2. J lost 1 base, V lost 1 base, and 4 bases had no gene match. The V gene's germline CDR1 is SEHNR and CDR2 FQNEAQ (reference sequence). The CDR3 length is 15 residues. The CDR3 DNA follows: TGTGCCAGCAGCTTAGGATGGACTAGGTCCTACGAGCAGTACTTC. It yields the protein CASSLGWTRSYEQYF.

The chain recombines TRBV19 with TRBJ2-7; TRBD1 matches at 8 bases. CDR3 size: 14 residues. CDR1 LNHDA and CDR2 SQIVND come from the germline V gene (reference sequence). Trimming took 9 bases from V and 0 from J; bases not matched to a gene: 7. The CDR3 DNA reads TGTGCCAGCTCAGGGGGCGAGAGCTCCTACGAGCAGTACTTC. Residues: CASSGGESSYEQYF.

This clone was detected once. V is TRBV6-5 and J is TRBJ2-7; 9 nucleotides match TRBD1. V shed 6 bases, J shed 2 bases, and the junction held 8 bases outside the gene matches. Germline-derived CDR1 and CDR2 are MNHEY and SVGAGI. The CDR3 consists of 15 residues. CDR3 residues: CASSPGTGFPYEQYF. The CDR3 DNA sequence: TGTGCCAGCAGCCCCGGGACAGGGTTCCCCTACGAGCAGTACTTC.

This chain joins TRBV10-1 and TRBJ2-7; D might be TRBD1 (5 bases). V lost 2 bases and J lost 5, with 22 bases in between. Germline lookup yields CDR1 WNHNN and CDR2 SYGVQD (reference sequence). The CDR3 loop spans 17 amino acids. The CDR3 nucleotides read TGCGCCAGCAGTGAGCCTTGGACACAAAAAAAGCGAGACGAGCAGTACTTC. Amino acid sequence: CASSEPWTQKKRDEQYF.

This sequence joins TRBV2 and TRBJ1-2; 7 bases align to TRBD1. This CDR3 is built from 14 residues. Unmatched junction bases numbered 4, after V lost 4 bases and J lost 2 bases. Germline assignment: CDR1 SNHLY and CDR2 FYNNEI. CDR3 loop: CASSVEQGNYGYTF. In DNA, the CDR3 is TGTGCCAGCAGTGTAGAACAGGGGAACTATGGCTACACCTTC.

V is TRBV10-3 and J is TRBJ1-3; possibly TRBD1 for D (6 bases). V lost 7 bases and J 0 bases, leaving 13 bases between the germline ends. Germline CDR1 reads ENHRY; CDR2 reads SYGVKD. This CDR3 is built from 15 residues. The CDR3 DNA reads as TGTGCCATCAACCCGACAGGAAACTCTGGAAACACCATATATTTT. This translates into CAINPTGNSGNTIYF.

The chain employs TRBV12-5 and TRBJ1-2; no clear D. Per germline, CDR1 LGHNT and CDR2 FRNRAP. Trimming removed 2 bases from V and 4 bases from J, with 8 bases in between. The CDR3 totals 13 residues. This CDR3 is CASGLTRGYGYTF. As DNA, the CDR3 is TGTGCTAGTGGTTTGACGCGGGGCTATGGCTACACCTTC. Using reference TRBV12-5 and TRBJ1-2 for the parts outside the CDR3, the full variable domain is DARVTQTPRHKVTEMGQEVTMRCQPILGHNTVFWYRQTMMQGLELLAYFRNRAPLDDSGMPKDRFSAEMPDATLATLKIQPSEPRDSAVYFCASGLTRGYGYTFGSGTRLTVV.

The J gene is TRBJ1-1, the V gene TRBV5-4; D perhaps matches TRBD1 (6 bases). The V end was cut by 4 bases, the J end by 4 bases, with 11 bases between. Germline V gives CDR1 SGHNT, CDR2 YYREEE (reference sequence). The CDR3 runs 13 residues. This CDR3 reads CASSLGHPTEAFF. The CDR3, as DNA: TGTGCCAGCAGCCTGGGACACCCCACTGAAGCTTTCTTT.

The chain is built from TRBV27 and TRBJ2-7, with 9 nucleotides matching TRBD1. The V and J ends lost 5 bases and 3 bases, in that order; junction bases with no gene match: 11. CDR3 length: 16 residues. The germline gives CDR1 MNHEY, CDR2 SMNVEV (reference sequence). CDR3 bases: TGTGCCAGCAGTCCACGGGGGACAGGGCAACTCTACGAGCAGTACTTC. Encoded protein: CASSPRGTGQLYEQYF.

This clone showed up just a few times. V and J are TRBV5-4 and TRBJ1-1; D remains ambiguous. The CDR3 consists of 16 residues. Germline lookup yields CDR1 SGHNT and CDR2 YYREEE (reference sequence). Deletions cut 2 bases from V and 0 bases from J, with 14 bases between. The CDR3 sequence: CASSLNSGVMNTEAFF. The CDR3, as DNA: TGTGCCAGCAGCTTAAACTCGGGAGTTATGAACACTGAAGCTTTCTTT.

The chain is built from TRBV5-6 and TRBJ2-7; TRBD1 matches 9 bases. V lost 4 bases, J lost 4 bases, and 12 bases stayed unmatched. CDR3 size: 16 residues. From germline, CDR1 is SGHDT and CDR2 YYEEEE. The chain's CDR3 is CASSTPGQGPKYEQYF. CDR3 nucleotides: TGTGCCAGCAGCACACCGGGACAGGGCCCTAAATACGAGCAGTACTTC.

The gene calls are TRBV19 and TRBJ1-1; D is ambiguous. Germline-derived CDR1 and CDR2 are LNHDA and SQIVND (reference sequence). The germline V and J ends were trimmed by 1 base and 2 bases, with 11 bases remaining between them. The CDR3 length is 15 residues. CDR3 in DNA: TGTGCCAGTAGTATAGGAGGAACGGGAAACACTGAAGCTTTCTTT. Protein sequence: CASSIGGTGNTEAFF. The full variable domain, rest sourced from reference TRBV19 and TRBJ1-1, is DGGITQSPKYLFRKEGQNVTLSCEQNLNHDAMYWYRQDPGQGLRLIYYSQIVNDFQKGDIAEGYSVSREKKESFPLTVTSAQKNPTAFYLCASSIGGTGNTEAFFGQGTRLTVV.